The 24 T cell receptor beta chains given below trace back to one sample, sequenced in a study of blood T cell repertoires in COVID-19. Some clones are missing from TCRdb's copy, which holds only in-frame ones; the method was immunoSEQ multiplex PCR. Found here are under 100,000 clones, 90% of them singletons; the top ten hold roughly 5%. The sequenced sample was peripheral blood. All receptors derive from a man aged 45-65 years with acute or convalescent COVID-19.

The chain has TRBV29-1 and TRBJ2-1, with 9 bases lining up with TRBD2. Germline trimming cut 7 bases from V and 4 bases from J; bases unmatched to any gene: 11. Per germline, CDR1 SQVTM and CDR2 ANQGSEA. This CDR3 is built from 15 residues. The CDR3 nucleotides read TGCAGCGGGACAGTAGCGGGAGATCCTTACAATGAGCAGTTCTTC. Amino acid sequence: CSGTVAGDPYNEQFF.

The chain has TRBV7-7 and TRBJ2-7; D not certain. This CDR3 has 13 amino acids. Germline loops: CDR1 SSHAT, CDR2 FNYEAQ (reference sequence). Deletions cut 1 base from V and 5 bases from J, with 9 bases between. CDR3 loop: CASSLGGADEQYF. CDR3 DNA sequence: TGTGCCAGCAGCTTAGGTGGAGCCGACGAGCAGTACTTC. Based on the CDR3 plus reference TRBV7-7 and TRBJ2-7, the full variable domain is GAGVSQSPRYKVTKRGQDVTLRCDPISSHATLYWYQQALGQGPEFLTYFNYEAQPDKSGLPSDRFSAERPEGSISTLTIQRTEQRDSAMYRCASSLGGADEQYFGPGTRLTVT.

The genes are TRBV5-6 and TRBJ2-4; D remains ambiguous. CDR1 SGHDT and CDR2 YYEEEE come from the germline V gene. The CDR3 loop spans 14 amino acids. Trimming took 5 bases from V and 5 from J, leaving 14 bases between them. In DNA, the CDR3 is TGTGCCAGCAGTCGCGATTACCGTGAAAACATTCAGTACTTC. Residues: CASSRDYRENIQYF.

The gene calls are TRBV11-3 and TRBJ2-5, with TRBD2 as a possible D gene (5 bases). Germline assignment: CDR1 SGHNT and CDR2 YENEEA. This CDR3 has 16 amino acids. Trimming removed 5 bases at V and 4 bases at J, with 20 bases between. The CDR3 is CASSLSRFGISETQYF. In DNA form, the CDR3 reads TGTGCCAGCAGCCTAAGTAGGTTCGGGATTTCAGAGACCCAGTACTTC.

The chain is built from TRBV5-1 and TRBJ1-1; D is unclear. The CDR3 contains 13 residues. Germline-derived CDR1 and CDR2 are SGHRS and YFSETQ. V lost 6 bases, J lost 1 base, and 10 bases lay in between. CDR3 protein: CASKTAENTEAFF. The CDR3 DNA sequence: TGCGCCAGCAAAACAGCGGAGAACACTGAAGCTTTCTTT.

The J gene is TRBJ1-1, the V gene TRBV5-1; D not resolved. Germline V gives CDR1 SGHRS, CDR2 YFSETQ. Trimming shortened V by 0 bases and J by 0 bases, and 9 bases separated the two germline ends. The CDR3 length is 15 residues. CDR3: CASSLGSVMNTEAFF. The CDR3, as DNA: TGCGCCAGCAGCTTGGGATCAGTAATGAACACTGAAGCTTTCTTT.

The V gene is TRBV4-1, the J gene TRBJ2-5, with unresolved D. Germline CDR1 and CDR2: MGHRA and YSYEKL. The CDR3 has 17 residues. Trimming pared 2 bases from V and 6 bases from J, leaving 22 bases between. The CDR3 coding sequence is TGCGCCAGCAGCCAAACACCCAAAGAGGAGAGGAGAAAGACCCAGTACTTC. This translates into CASSQTPKEERRKTQYF.

This chain connects TRBV3-1 (or the pseudogene TRBV3-2) to TRBJ1-1; D may be TRBD1 (5 bases). This CDR3 comprises 13 residues. V lost 4 bases, J lost 0 bases, and 6 bases lay in between. CDR1 LGHDT and CDR2 YNNKEL come from the germline V gene (reference sequence). CDR3 nucleotides: TGTGCCAGCAGCCCGGGGGTGAACACTGAAGCTTTCTTT. It yields the protein CASSPGVNTEAFF.

Here the CDR3 DNA reads TGTGCCAGCAGCTTGGAAGGGAGTAGCGGGAGCCCCGAGCAGTACTTC. It encodes CASSLEGSSGSPEQYF. The V and J genes are TRBV5-6 and TRBJ2-7; TRBD2 matches 9 bases. Germline CDR1 SGHDT, CDR2 YYEEEE. This CDR3 region has 16 residues. J gave up 6 bases and V 0 bases, and 10 bases lay outside the gene matches. Complete variable domain (other parts from reference TRBV5-6 and TRBJ2-7): DAGVTQSPTHLIKTRGQQVTLRCSPKSGHDTVSWYQQALGQGPQFIFQYYEEEERQRGNFPDRFSGHQFPNYSSELNVNALLLGDSALYLCASSLEGSSGSPEQYFGPGTRLTVT.

The rearrangement uses TRBV6-6 and TRBJ1-1, with TRBD1 as a possible D gene (5 bases). V gave up 0 bases and J gave up 4 bases, with 9 bases separating them. Germline V gene lookup returns CDR1 MNHNY and CDR2 SVGAGI (reference sequence). This CDR3 is 14 amino acids long. The DNA of the CDR3 is TGTGCCAGCAGTTACTCGGGGGGAGGCACTGAAGCTTTCTTT. Protein sequence: CASSYSGGGTEAFF.

The chain joins TRBV3-1 (or the pseudogene TRBV3-2) to TRBJ2-1; D might be TRBD2 (6 bases). V was pared by 2 bases and J by 6 bases, with 20 bases between. Per germline, CDR1 LGHDT and CDR2 YNNKEL (reference sequence). This CDR3 is built from 17 residues. In DNA form, the CDR3 reads TGTGCCAGCAGCCAATTCCGTAGCGGAGGGGTAACCAATGAGCAGTTCTTC. This translates into CASSQFRSGGVTNEQFF.

In its sample, this clone was seen once. Mismatch with germline at one junction end may stem from a read error. The V and J genes are TRBV19 and TRBJ2-7; 11 bases align to TRBD2. The CDR3 loop spans 14 amino acids. CDR1 is LNHDA, CDR2 SQIVND, per germline (reference sequence). The CDR3: CASSMGLAGGRIIW. The DNA for the CDR3 is TGTGCCAGTAGTATGGGCCTAGCGGGAGGACGAATTATCTGG. Full variable domain (remainder filled in from reference TRBV19 and TRBJ2-7): DGGITQSPKYLFRKEGQNVTLSCEQNLNHDAMYWYRQDPGQGLRLIYYSQIVNDFQKGDIAEGYSVSREKKESFPLTVTSAQKNPTAFYLCASSMGLAGGRIIWGPGTRLTVT.

This clone occurred once. The chain is built from TRBV5-4 and TRBJ1-2; 7 nucleotides agree with TRBD1. The germline V gene has CDR1 SGHNT and CDR2 YYREEE (reference sequence). The CDR3 extends over 13 amino acids. Trimming at V came to 0 bases and at J to 4 bases, leaving 0 bases not matched to a gene. The CDR3 sequence is CASSLDRGYGYTF. The CDR3 nucleotides read TGTGCCAGCAGCTTGGACAGGGGCTATGGCTACACCTTC.

About this clone: Different DNA sequences within this sample yield the same CDR3. The chain combines TRBV9 with TRBJ1-2; D is unresolved. The CDR3 has 13 amino acids. With 2 bases removed from V and 2 bases from J, the gap between germline ends came to 7 bases. Per germline, CDR1 SGDLS and CDR2 YYNGEE. CDR3 protein: CASSVRVNYGYTF. In nucleotides, the CDR3 is TGTGCCAGCAGCGTTCGGGTCAACTATGGCTACACCTTC.

J is TRBJ2-3 and V is TRBV27; maybe TRBD2 (5 bases). CDR1 and CDR2 from the germline V gene are MNHEY and SMNVEV (reference sequence). CDR3 length equals 14 residues. The germline V and J ends were trimmed by 5 bases and 6 bases, with 15 bases remaining between them. In DNA, the CDR3 is TGTGCCAGCAGTCCCCGACCGGTAGCGGATACGCAGTATTTT. It is translated as CASSPRPVADTQYF.

This chain connects TRBV9 to TRBJ2-1, with D possibly TRBD2 on 5 matching bases. In germline, CDR1 is SGDLS, CDR2 YYNGEE. Trimming took off 0 bases at V and 0 bases at J, with 7 bases between the two ends. This CDR3 has 15 residues. CDR3 loop: CASSVVSGSYNEQFF. The CDR3, as DNA: TGTGCCAGCAGCGTAGTCAGCGGCTCCTACAATGAGCAGTTCTTC.

V is TRBV6-5 and J is TRBJ2-7, with a possible D match to TRBD1 (5 bases). Trimming stripped 9 bases from V and 9 bases from J, with 15 bases between. The CDR3 runs to 11 residues. Germline V lookup: CDR1 MNHEY, CDR2 SVGAGI. CDR3 amino acids: CASHFRTLQYF. Written as DNA, the CDR3 is TGTGCCAGTCATTTCCGGACATTGCAGTACTTC.

This rearrangement joins TRBV11-3 to TRBJ1-1; D remains ambiguous. Trimming took off 3 bases at V and 2 bases at J, with 7 bases between the two ends. Germline-derived CDR1 and CDR2 are SGHNT and YENEEA. This CDR3 comprises 13 residues. CDR3 loop: CASSLGGNTEAFF. As DNA, the CDR3 is TGTGCCAGCAGCTTGGGAGGAAACACTGAAGCTTTCTTT.

The chain has TRBV5-1 and TRBJ1-6; no reliable D call. The germline V and J ends were trimmed by 2 bases and 0 bases, with 9 bases remaining between them. The CDR3 is 16 residues long. The germline V gene has CDR1 SGHRS and CDR2 YFSETQ. CDR3 sequence (DNA): TGCGCCAGCAGCTTCTCGGGGAGCTCCTATAATTCACCCCTCCACTTT. Its translation is CASSFSGSSYNSPLHF.

The gene calls are TRBV5-1 and TRBJ2-5; 9 bases are a match to TRBD2. CDR3 length equals 17 residues. V shed 2 bases, J shed 0 bases, and the junction held 8 bases outside the gene matches. Per germline, CDR1 SGHRS and CDR2 YFSETQ. CDR3 protein: CASSLGWTSVYQETQYF. CDR3 DNA: TGCGCCAGCAGCTTAGGGTGGACTAGCGTGTACCAAGAGACCCAGTACTTC.

This clone was counted a single time. V usage is TRBV3-1 (or the pseudogene TRBV3-2) and J usage is TRBJ2-7; 9 bases are shared with TRBD1. CDR1 and CDR2 from the germline V gene are LGHDT and YNNKEL (reference sequence). The CDR3 length is 15 residues. V trimming: 2 bases; J trimming: 3 bases; junction bases outside the gene matches: 5. The CDR3 nucleotides are TGTGCCAGCAGCCAAAACAGGGGGCTACTCTACGAGCAGTACTTC. Translating gives CASSQNRGLLYEQYF.

The gene calls are TRBV6-5 and TRBJ1-6; TRBD1 might be the D (6 bases). Trimming cost V 4 bases and J 5 bases, with 12 bases left between them. CDR3 length equals 15 residues. The germline CDR1 and CDR2 sequences are MNHEY and SVGAGI. In DNA form, the CDR3 reads TGTGCCAGCAGTTTCTCCGGGACAAATAATTCACCCCTCCACTTT. This sequence encodes CASSFSGTNNSPLHF.

V and J are TRBV3-1 (or the pseudogene TRBV3-2) and TRBJ2-5, with D possibly matching TRBD2 (5 bases). The CDR3 extends over 15 amino acids. The germline V gene encodes CDR1 LGHDT and CDR2 YNNKEL (reference sequence). The V gene lost 0 bases and the J gene lost 3 bases, with 11 bases spanning the gap. Here the CDR3 DNA reads TGTGCCAGCAGCCAAGATCTCGGGATAGAAGAGACCCAGTACTTC. Its translation is CASSQDLGIEETQYF.

V is TRBV6-2 or TRBV6-3 and J is TRBJ1-1, with D hard to call. The CDR3 consists of 15 residues. Trimming left V 4 bases short and J 3 bases short, with 15 bases between. CDR1 is MNHEY and CDR2 is SVGEGT in the germline V gene. The CDR3 DNA follows: TGTGCCAGCAGTTTCCGGAGGGTTGGGGACACTGAAGCTTTCTTT. Protein sequence: CASSFRRVGDTEAFF.